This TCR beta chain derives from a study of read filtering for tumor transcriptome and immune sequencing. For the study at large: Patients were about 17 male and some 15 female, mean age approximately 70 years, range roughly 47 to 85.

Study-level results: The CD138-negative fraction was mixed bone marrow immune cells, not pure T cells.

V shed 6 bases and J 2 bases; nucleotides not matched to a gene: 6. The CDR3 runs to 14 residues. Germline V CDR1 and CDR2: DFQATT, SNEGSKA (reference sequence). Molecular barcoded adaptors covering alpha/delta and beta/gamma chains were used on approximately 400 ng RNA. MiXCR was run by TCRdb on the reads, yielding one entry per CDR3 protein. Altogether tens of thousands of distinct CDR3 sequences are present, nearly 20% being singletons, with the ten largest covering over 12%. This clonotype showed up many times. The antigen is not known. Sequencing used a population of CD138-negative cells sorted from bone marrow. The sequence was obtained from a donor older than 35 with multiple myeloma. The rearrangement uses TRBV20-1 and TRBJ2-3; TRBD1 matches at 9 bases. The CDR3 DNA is TGCAGTGCATCGGGACAGGGTATCACAGATACGCAGTATTTT. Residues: CSASGQGITDTQYF.